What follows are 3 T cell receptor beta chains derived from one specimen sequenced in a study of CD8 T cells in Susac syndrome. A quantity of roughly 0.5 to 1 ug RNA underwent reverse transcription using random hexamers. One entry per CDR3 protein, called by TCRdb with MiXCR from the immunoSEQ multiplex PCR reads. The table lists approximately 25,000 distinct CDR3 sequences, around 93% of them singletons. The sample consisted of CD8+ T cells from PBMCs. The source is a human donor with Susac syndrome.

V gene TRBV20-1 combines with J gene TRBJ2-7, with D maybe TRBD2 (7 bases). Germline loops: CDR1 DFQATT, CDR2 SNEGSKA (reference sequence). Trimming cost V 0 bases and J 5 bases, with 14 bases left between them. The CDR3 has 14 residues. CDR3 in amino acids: CSARDLGGGDEQYF. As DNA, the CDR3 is TGCAGTGCTAGAGATCTCGGCGGGGGCGACGAGCAGTACTTC.

DNA for the CDR3: TGTGCCAGCAGCCAGGAGGAAGCTAACTATGGCTACACCTTC. Translation gives CASSQEEANYGYTF. The rearrangement uses TRBV6-5 and TRBJ1-2, with D unresolved. Trimming removed 6 bases at V and 0 bases at J, with 11 bases between. Germline V gene sequence: CDR1 MNHEY, CDR2 SVGAGI. The length of the CDR3 is 14 residues.

CDR3 amino acids: CASSATTGATGGYTF. CDR3 coding DNA: TGTGCCAGCAGCGCCACGACAGGGGCGACGGGTGGCTACACCTTC. The V and J genes are TRBV5-6 and TRBJ1-2, with 8 bases fitting TRBD1. The J segment lost 7 bases and the V segment lost 4 bases, leaving 12 bases of the junction unmatched. This CDR3 region has 15 residues. Germline lookup yields CDR1 SGHDT and CDR2 YYEEEE.